This TCR beta chain was documented in a study of T cells in Graves' hyperthyroidism and ophthalmopathy. What was amplified from RNA transcripts were TCR beta CDR3 regions. The TCR CDR3 first-round RT-PCR relied on the HTBI primer set. TCRdb reanalysed the multiplex PCR reads using MiXCR and keeps one entry per CDR3 protein. The sample has hundreds of thousands of distinct CDR3 sequences; approximately 42% are singletons. V lost 4 bases and J lost 6; bases outside the gene matches: 7. From germline, CDR1 is SNHLY and CDR2 FYNNEI. This CDR3 comprises 14 residues. This receptor was identified in an adult man with Graves' disease, either hyperthyroidism or ophthalmopathy (not recorded which). J is TRBJ1-2 and V is TRBV2; TRBD1 matches 8 bases. The source material was peripheral blood or thyroid tissue (not recorded which). CDR3: CASSARGRINGYTF. The CDR3 bases are TGTGCCAGCAGTGCCAGGGGGCGGATAAATGGCTACACCTTC.